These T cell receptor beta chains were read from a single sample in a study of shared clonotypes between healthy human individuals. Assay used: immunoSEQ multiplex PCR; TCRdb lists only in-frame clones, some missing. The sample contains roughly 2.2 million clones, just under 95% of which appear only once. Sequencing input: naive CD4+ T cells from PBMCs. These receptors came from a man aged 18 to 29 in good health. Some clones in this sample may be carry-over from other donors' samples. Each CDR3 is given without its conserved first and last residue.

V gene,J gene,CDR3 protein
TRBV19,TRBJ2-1,ASSPQSGTSGLTRNEQF
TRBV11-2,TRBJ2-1,ASSLVGGNEQF
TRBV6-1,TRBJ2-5,ASSEPGGWETQY
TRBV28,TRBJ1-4,ASSSYRGANEKLF
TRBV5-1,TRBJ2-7,ASSLSGTGGDEQY
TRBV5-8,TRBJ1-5,ASSLHGGSNSNQPQH
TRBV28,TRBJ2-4,ASSPGGAKNIQY
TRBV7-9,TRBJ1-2,ASSLSTNYGYT
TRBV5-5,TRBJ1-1,ASSLRAQSREAF
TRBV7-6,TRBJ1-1,ASSLGENTEAF
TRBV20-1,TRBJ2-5,TLGRIETQY
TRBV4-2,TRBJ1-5,ASSQGDRKGNQPQH
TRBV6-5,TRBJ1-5,ASSYRGGGNQPQH
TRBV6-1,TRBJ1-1,ASSVGQMNTEAF
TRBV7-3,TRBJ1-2,ASSFSKGPFYGYT
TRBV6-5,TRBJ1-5,ASSYSWGSNQPQH
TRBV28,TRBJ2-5,ASSPPGLRSRGETQY
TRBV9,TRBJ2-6,ASTDRVFGANVLT
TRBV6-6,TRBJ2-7,ASSAGQMITYEQY
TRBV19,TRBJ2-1,ASSIDSGLWGF
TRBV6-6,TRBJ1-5,ASTSLPPEGQPQH
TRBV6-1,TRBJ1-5,ASRTGDNQPRH
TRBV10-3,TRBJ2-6,AISEPSRDGPAGANVLT
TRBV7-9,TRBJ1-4,ASSLVEGAEKLF
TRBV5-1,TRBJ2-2,ASSFNPSGNTGELF